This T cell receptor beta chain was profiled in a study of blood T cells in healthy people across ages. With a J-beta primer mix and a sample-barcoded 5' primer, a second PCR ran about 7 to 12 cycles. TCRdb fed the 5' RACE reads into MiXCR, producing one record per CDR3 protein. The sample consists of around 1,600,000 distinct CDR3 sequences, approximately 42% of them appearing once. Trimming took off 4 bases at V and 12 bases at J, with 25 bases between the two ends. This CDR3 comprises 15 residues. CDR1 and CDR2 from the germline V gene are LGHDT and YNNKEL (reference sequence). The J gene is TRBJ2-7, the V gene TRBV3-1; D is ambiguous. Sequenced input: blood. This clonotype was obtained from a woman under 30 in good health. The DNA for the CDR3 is TGTGCCAGCAGCCCAAGCGCCCGTTCGAGAGAGACCCTGTACTTC. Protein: CASSPSARSRETLYF.